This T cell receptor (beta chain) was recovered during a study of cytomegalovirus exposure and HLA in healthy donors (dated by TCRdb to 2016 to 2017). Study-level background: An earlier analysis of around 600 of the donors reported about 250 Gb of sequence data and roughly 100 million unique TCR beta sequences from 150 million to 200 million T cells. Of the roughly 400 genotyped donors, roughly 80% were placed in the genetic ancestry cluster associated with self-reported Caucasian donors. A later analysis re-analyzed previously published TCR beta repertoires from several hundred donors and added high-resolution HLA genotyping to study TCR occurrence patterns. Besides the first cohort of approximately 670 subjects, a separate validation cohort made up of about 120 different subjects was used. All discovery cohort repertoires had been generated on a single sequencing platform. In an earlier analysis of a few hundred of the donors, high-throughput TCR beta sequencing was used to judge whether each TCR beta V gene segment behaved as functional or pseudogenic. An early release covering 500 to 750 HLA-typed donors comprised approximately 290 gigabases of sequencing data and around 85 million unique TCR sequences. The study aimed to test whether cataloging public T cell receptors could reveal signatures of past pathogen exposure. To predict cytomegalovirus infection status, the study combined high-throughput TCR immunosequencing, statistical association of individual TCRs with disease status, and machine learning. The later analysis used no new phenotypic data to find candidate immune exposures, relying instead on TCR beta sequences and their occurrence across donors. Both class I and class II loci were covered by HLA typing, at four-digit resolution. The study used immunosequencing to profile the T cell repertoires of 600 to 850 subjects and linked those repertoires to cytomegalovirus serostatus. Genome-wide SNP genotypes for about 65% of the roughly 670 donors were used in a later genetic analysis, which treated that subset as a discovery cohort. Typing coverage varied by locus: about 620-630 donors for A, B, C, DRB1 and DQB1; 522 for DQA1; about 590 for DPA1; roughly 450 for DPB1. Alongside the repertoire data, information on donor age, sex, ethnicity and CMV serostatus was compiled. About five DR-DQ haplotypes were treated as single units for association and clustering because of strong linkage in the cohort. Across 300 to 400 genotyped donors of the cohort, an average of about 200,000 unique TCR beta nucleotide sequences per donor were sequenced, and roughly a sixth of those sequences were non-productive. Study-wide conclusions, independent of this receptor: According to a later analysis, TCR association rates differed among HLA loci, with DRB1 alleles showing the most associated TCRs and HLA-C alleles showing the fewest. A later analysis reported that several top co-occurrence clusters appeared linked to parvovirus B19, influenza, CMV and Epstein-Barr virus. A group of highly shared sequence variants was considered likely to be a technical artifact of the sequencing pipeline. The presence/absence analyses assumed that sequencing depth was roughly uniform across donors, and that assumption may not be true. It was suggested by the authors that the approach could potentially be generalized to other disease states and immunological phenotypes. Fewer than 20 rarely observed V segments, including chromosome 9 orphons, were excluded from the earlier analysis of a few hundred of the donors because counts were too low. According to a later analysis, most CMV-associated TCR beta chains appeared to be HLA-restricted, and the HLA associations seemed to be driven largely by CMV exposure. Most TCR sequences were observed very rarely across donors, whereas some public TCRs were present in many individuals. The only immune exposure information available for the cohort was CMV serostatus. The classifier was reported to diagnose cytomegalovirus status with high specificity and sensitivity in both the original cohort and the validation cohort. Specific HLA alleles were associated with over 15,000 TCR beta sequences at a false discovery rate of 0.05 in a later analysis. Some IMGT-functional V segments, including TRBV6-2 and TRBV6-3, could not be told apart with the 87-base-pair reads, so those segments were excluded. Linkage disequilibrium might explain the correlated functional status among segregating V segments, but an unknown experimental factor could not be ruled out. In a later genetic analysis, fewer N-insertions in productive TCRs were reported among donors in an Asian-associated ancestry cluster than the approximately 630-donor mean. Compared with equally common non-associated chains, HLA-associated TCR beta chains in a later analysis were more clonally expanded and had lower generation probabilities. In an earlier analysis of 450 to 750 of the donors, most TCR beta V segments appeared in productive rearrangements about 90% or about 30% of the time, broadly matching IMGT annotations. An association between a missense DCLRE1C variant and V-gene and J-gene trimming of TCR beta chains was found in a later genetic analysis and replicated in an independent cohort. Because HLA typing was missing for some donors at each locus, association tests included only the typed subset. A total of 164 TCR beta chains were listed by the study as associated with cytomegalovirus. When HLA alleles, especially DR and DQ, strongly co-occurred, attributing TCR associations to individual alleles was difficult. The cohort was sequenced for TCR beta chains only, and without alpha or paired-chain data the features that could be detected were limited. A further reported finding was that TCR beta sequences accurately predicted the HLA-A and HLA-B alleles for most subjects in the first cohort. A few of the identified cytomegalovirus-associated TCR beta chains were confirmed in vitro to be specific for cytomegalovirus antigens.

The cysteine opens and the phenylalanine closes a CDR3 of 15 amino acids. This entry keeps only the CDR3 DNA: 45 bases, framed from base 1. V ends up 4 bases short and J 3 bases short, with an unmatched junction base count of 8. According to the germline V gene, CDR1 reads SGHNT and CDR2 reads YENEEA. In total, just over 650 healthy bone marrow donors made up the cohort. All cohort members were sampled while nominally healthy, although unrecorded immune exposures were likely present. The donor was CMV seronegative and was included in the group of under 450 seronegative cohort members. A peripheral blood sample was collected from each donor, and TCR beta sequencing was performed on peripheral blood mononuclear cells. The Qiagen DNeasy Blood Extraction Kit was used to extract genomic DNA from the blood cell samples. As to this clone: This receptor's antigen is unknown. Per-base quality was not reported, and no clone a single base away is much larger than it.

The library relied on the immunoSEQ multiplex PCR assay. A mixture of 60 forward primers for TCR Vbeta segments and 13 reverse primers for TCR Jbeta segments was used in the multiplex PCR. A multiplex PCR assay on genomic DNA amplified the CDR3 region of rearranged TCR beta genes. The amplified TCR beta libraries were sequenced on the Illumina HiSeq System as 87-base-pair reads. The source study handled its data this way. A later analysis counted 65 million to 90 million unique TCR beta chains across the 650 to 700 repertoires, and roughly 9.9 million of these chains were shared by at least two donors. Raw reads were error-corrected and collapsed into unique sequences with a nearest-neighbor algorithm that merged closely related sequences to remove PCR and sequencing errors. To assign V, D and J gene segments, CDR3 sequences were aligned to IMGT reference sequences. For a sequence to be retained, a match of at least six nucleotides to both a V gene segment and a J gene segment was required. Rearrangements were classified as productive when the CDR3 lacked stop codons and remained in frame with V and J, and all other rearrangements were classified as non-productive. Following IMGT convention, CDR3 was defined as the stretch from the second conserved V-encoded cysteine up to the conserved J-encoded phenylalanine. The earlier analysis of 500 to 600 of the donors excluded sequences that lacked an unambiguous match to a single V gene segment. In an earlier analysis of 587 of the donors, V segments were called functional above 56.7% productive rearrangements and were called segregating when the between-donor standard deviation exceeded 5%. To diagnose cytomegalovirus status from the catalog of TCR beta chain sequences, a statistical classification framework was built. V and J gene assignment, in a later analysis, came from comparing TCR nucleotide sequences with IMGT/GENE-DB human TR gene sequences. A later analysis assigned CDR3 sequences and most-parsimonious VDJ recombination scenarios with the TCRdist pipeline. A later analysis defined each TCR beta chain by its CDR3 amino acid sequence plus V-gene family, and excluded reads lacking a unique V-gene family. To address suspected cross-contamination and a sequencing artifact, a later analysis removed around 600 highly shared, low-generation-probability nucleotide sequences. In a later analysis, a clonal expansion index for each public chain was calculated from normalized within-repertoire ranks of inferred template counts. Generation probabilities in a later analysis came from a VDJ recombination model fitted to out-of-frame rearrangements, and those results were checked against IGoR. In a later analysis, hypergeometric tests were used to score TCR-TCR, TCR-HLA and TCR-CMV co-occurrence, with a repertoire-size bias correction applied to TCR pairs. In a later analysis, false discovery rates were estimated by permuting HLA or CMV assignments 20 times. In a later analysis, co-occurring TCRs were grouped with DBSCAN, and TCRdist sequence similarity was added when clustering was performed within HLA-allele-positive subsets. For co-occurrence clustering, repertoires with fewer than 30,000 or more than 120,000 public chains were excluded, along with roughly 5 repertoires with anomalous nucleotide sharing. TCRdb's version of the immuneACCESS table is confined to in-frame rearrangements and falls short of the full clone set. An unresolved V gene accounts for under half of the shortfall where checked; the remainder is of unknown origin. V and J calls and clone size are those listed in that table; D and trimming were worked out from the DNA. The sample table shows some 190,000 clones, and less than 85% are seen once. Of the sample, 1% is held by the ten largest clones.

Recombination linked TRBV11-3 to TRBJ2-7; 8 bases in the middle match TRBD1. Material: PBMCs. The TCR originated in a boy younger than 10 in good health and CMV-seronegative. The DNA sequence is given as TGTGCCAGCAGCTCCTGGACAGGGTCTAGCTACGAGCAGTACTTC. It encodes CASSSWTGSSYEQYF.